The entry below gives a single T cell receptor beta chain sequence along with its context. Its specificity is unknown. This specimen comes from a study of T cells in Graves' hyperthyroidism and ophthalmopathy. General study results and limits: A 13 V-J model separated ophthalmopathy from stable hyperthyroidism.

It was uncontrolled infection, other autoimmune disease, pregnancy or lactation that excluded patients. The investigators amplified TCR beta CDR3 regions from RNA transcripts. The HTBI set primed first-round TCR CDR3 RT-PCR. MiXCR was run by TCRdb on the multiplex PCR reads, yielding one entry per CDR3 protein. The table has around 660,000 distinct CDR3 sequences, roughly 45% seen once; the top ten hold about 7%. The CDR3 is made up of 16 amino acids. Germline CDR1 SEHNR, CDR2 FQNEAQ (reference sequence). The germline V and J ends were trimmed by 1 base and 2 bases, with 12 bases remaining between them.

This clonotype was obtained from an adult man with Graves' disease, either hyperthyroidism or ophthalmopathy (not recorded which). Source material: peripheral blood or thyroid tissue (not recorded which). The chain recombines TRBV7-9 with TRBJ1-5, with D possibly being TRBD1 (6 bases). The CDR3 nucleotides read TGTGCCAGCAGCTTAGGCGGGGAGGGGGGCAATCAGCCCCAGCATTTT. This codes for CASSLGGEGGNQPQHF.